This T cell receptor beta chain originates from a study of molecular identifiers for immune sequencing clone quantification. The study, taken as a whole, reports: Whereas clones above 20 RNA copies held under 1% of naive-cell molecules, they held over 97% of effector molecules. Sizes of clones that are highly expanded could be underestimated (if identical TCR molecules share a barcode).

Concerning this clonotype itself: The antigen remains unidentified. Given a much more abundant clone one base away, this may be a read error.

The authors built bulk TCR libraries by previously described methods with listed TCR primers. TCRdb re-analysed the PCR reads in MiXCR, keeping a single row per CDR3 protein. Among some 59,000 distinct CDR3 sequences listed, around 27% were seen once. Material: naive CD8+ T cells from blood, with Jurkat cell RNA spiked in. The subset was: FACS-sorted CD8+CD4-CCR7+CD45RA+ naive T cells. The sequence was collected from a human donor in good health. Some libraries in this study had Jurkat cell RNA spiked in.

The CDR3 loop reads CIARDYSGRRYEQYF. CDR3 DNA: TGCATTGCTAGAGATTACAGCGGGAGGCGGTACGAGCAGTACTTC. The chain carries TRBV20-1 and TRBJ2-7; 9 bases are a match to TRBD2. The CDR3 has 15 residues. The V gene's germline CDR1 is DFQATT and CDR2 SNEGSKA (reference sequence).